The clone carrying this TCR beta chain was picked up many times. Antigen: not known. This sample was taken from a study of CD8 T cells in ankylosing spondylitis. Study-level findings and limits: Clones that were linked to disease were CD8+ and were relatively rare in peripheral blood. The study identified a TCR beta motif of several highly homologous variants that appeared characteristic of ankylosing spondylitis blood.

Libraries of TCR beta came from quantitative 5'-RACE with molecular barcodes. TCRdb reanalysed the 5' RACE reads using MiXCR and keeps one entry per CDR3 protein. The table has under 150,000 distinct CDR3 sequences, 11% seen once. The clonotype originates from a female donor with ankylosing spondylitis or in good health (not recorded which). Specimen: blood, either unsorted or a sorted T cell fraction (not recorded which).

CDR3 bases: TGTGCCAGCACCGAGCAAGGCAGGGCCTCCACTGAAGCTTTCTTT. Its translation is CASTEQGRASTEAFF. The rearrangement uses TRBV7-2 and TRBJ1-1, with a tentative D call TRBD1 (5 bases). The germline V gene has CDR1 SGHTA and CDR2 FQGNSA. This CDR3 spans 15 amino acids. With 7 bases removed from V and 4 bases from J, the gap between germline ends came to 19 bases.